Below, one T cell receptor beta chain is given with its context. The sample is drawn from a study of blood T cell repertoires in COVID-19. Looking at the study overall: Acute and convalescent COVID-19 specimens originated in the United States, Italy and Spain.

Sequenced by immunoSEQ multiplex PCR; TCRdb stores in-frame clones only, minus some. Of about 400,000 clones in the sample, roughly 88% were seen once. Clinical history as reported by participants underpinned cohort assignment. There are 14 residues in the CDR3. Germline V gene lookup returns CDR1 SGHRS and CDR2 YFSETQ. The ends were cut back, 2 bases at V and 3 bases at J, with 8 bases in the middle. The TCR comes from a woman aged 25 to 39 with acute COVID-19. Sequences were obtained from PBMCs or T cells enriched from blood (not recorded which). The J gene is TRBJ1-4, the V gene TRBV5-1; D is ambiguous. In DNA form, the CDR3 reads TGCGCCAGCAGCTTCACGACTGCTAATGAAAAACTGTTTTTT. Translated: CASSFTTANEKLFF.